This T cell receptor (beta chain) was sequenced for a study of CD8+CD57+ T cells in acquired aplastic anemia (dated by TCRdb to 2017 to 2018). General notes on the study: Extracted DNA from sorted CD4+ and CD8+ cells averaged around 3.5 ug, ranging from roughly 0.17 to 27.4 ug. Mean read counts for healthy donor samples were about 10 million for CD4+ cells and around 11 million for CD8+ cells.

The germline V gene (reference sequence) supplies CDR1 DFQATT and CDR2 SNEGSKA. The germline ends are 7 bases apart after V is trimmed by 7 bases and J by 10 bases. The CDR3, from cysteine to phenylalanine, totals 8 residues. Only CDR3 DNA remains: 24 bases, in frame from the first base. In the study, sorted CD4+ and CD8+ blood T cells from patients with severe aplastic anemia and from healthy subjects underwent deep sequencing of TCR repertoires. Ficoll-Paque density gradient centrifugation was used to isolate peripheral blood mononuclear cells. Before DNA was extracted, CD4+ and CD8+ T cells were sorted using either FACS or magnetic beads. Genomic DNA was used as template for profiling of TCR beta VDJ combinations and CDR3 sequences. TCR repertoire sequencing was run on an Illumina HiSeq 2000. Turning to the authors' computational methods: Repertoires were assessed using TRBV/TRBJ rearrangement plots, CDR3 size and DJ length profiles, and Simpson's diversity index. Whichever DNA sequence was most abundant in the deep sequencing data was defined as the immunodominant clone. CDR3 amino acid sequences were checked for sharing between subjects and were compared against published repertoires and the VDJdb database. TCRdb applied fastp at Q25 and MiXCR to the public reads, then kept only in-frame beta chains. Rows with one shared CDR3 protein collapse into an entry with the most common genes and DNA. These V and J calls originate from TCRdb's pipeline instead of the authors' own analysis. The sample includes just over 400,000 distinct CDR3 sequences, with approximately 70% observed a single time. 4% of the sample is taken by the ten largest.

Study-wide conclusions, independent of this receptor: Patients and healthy controls showed no significant difference in CD8+ Simpson's diversity (P=0.060). Some 27 CD8+ CDR3 sequences were found in both patients and controls but appeared to be highly expressed in patients and within the immunodominant clones of the patients.

This clonotype was seen more than once but under ten times. Its antigen remains unidentified. Per-base qualities were not stored, and no clone one base away is much larger. The chain is assembled from TRBV20-1 and TRBJ2-5; there is no confident call for the D gene. The source is a human donor in good health, serving as a control. The sample comprised sorted CD4+, CD8+, or CD8+CD57+ T cells (not recorded which) from PBMCs. The sequenced DNA: TGCAGTGTTACGGACCAGTACTTC. It is translated as CSVTDQYF.